This entry is about one T cell receptor (beta chain). The antigen is undetermined. It was with 60 Vbeta and 13 Jbeta primers that the PCR ran. Repertoires were generated with immunoSEQ multiplex PCR, while TCRdb's copy carries only in-frame clones and drops some. The repertoire consists of 63,000 or so clones, with roughly 70% occurring once and the leading ten covering around 5.4%. V lost 8 bases and J 5 bases, leaving 13 bases between the germline ends. The CDR3 consists of 13 residues. Germline V gene lookup returns CDR1 MNHNS and CDR2 SASEGT. This specimen comes from a study of cytomegalovirus exposure and HLA in healthy donors. Whole-study findings and limits: No immune exposure information besides CMV serostatus was available. A later analysis revealed that TCR association rates differed between HLA loci, peaking at DRB1 and bottoming out at HLA-C. TCR beta V- and J-gene trimming was later associated with a missense DCLRE1C variant.

The chain has TRBV6-1 and TRBJ1-5; tentatively, D is TRBD1 (6 bases). The specimen was PBMCs. The origin of this receptor is a man between 45 and 60 years old in good health and CMV-seronegative. CDR3 residues: CASSDRFDQPQHF. The CDR3 nucleotides read TGTGCCAGCTCCGACAGGTTTGATCAGCCCCAGCATTTT.